This is a list of T cell receptor beta chains from one sample in a study of blood T cells in healthy people across ages. TCRdb reanalysed the 5' RACE reads using MiXCR and keeps one entry per CDR3 protein. The table has around 940,000 distinct CDR3 sequences, 51% seen once. The material sequenced was blood. Receptor source: an older woman in good health. CDR3s include the opening cysteine and the closing phenylalanine or tryptophan. Fields, in order: V gene, clone size, J gene, D gene, CDR3 DNA, CDR3 protein. D genes are given only for firm matches. The listing skips clone size in some rows; elsewhere it reads once, few, many or a size class.

v_gene: TRBV7-2
abundance: -
j_gene: TRBJ2-3
d_gene: TRBD2
CDR3nt: TGTGCCAGCAGCTTAGCGCGCGGGAGCGTAAAGTATTTT
CDR3aa: CASSLARGSVKYF

v_gene: TRBV2
abundance: -
j_gene: TRBJ1-2
d_gene: TRBD1
CDR3nt: TGTGCCAGCCGGTGGGGACAGGGAAGTAACTATGGCTACACCTTC
CDR3aa: CASRWGQGSNYGYTF

v_gene: TRBV27
abundance: -
j_gene: TRBJ2-5
d_gene: -
CDR3nt: TGTGCCAGCAGTGCCCGACAGGGAGGCAGGGAGACCCAGTACTTC
CDR3aa: CASSARQGGRETQYF

v_gene: TRBV2
abundance: -
j_gene: TRBJ2-1
d_gene: TRBD1
CDR3nt: TGTGCCAGCAGTCATGACAGGGCCGAGTACAATGAGCAGTTCTTC
CDR3aa: CASSHDRAEYNEQFF

v_gene: TRBV7-8
abundance: -
j_gene: TRBJ2-6
d_gene: TRBD1
CDR3nt: TGTGCCAGCAGCGCGCAGACAGGGTGGGGTGACAACGTCCTGACTTTC
CDR3aa: CASSAQTGWGDNVLTF

v_gene: TRBV12-3/TRBV12-4
abundance: -
j_gene: TRBJ2-3
d_gene: TRBD1
CDR3nt: TGTGCCAGCAACAGCCAGGGGGCGAGTACAGATACGCAGTATTTT
CDR3aa: CASNSQGASTDTQYF

v_gene: TRBV6-6
abundance: -
j_gene: TRBJ2-5
d_gene: -
CDR3nt: TGTGCCAGCAGTTACGGTGACCGGACGCAAGAGACCCAGTACTTC
CDR3aa: CASSYGDRTQETQYF

v_gene: TRBV4-1
abundance: few
j_gene: TRBJ2-1
d_gene: -
CDR3nt: TGCGCCAGCAGCCAACCAGGACAGGAGCGGGACAATGAGCAGTTCTTC
CDR3aa: CASSQPGQERDNEQFF

v_gene: TRBV7-2
abundance: -
j_gene: TRBJ1-5
d_gene: -
CDR3nt: TGTGCCAGCAGCTTAGAGGCGGACGCAGGGACCCAGCATTTT
CDR3aa: CASSLEADAGTQHF

v_gene: TRBV12-3/TRBV12-4
abundance: once
j_gene: TRBJ1-1
d_gene: TRBD1
CDR3nt: TGTGCCAGCAGGTACGCGGGACAGGATGGTCGGGCTTTCTTT
CDR3aa: CASRYAGQDGRAFF

v_gene: TRBV20-1
abundance: few
j_gene: TRBJ2-4
d_gene: TRBD2
CDR3nt: TGCAGTGCTAGAGAGAAGGGACTAGGAAACATTCAGTACTTC
CDR3aa: CSAREKGLGNIQYF

v_gene: TRBV7-2
abundance: -
j_gene: TRBJ2-3
d_gene: TRBD2
CDR3nt: TGTGCCAGCAGCCCTAGAATAGGGGCGGGAGGGGAGCCAGATACGCAGTATTTT
CDR3aa: CASSPRIGAGGEPDTQYF

v_gene: TRBV5-1
abundance: -
j_gene: TRBJ2-1
d_gene: TRBD2
CDR3nt: TGCGCCAGCAGCCTCGGCCACCCCGGGACTAGAAGTAGGGCCAATGAGCAGTTCTTC
CDR3aa: CASSLGHPGTRSRANEQFF

v_gene: TRBV5-5
abundance: -
j_gene: TRBJ1-2
d_gene: TRBD1
CDR3nt: TGTGCCAGCAGCTTGGTGGGACAGGGGGCCTTAGGCTACACCTTC
CDR3aa: CASSLVGQGALGYTF

v_gene: TRBV7-2
abundance: -
j_gene: TRBJ2-7
d_gene: TRBD2
CDR3nt: TGTGCCAGCAGCTTAACGACTAGCGGGACCTACGAGCAGTACTTC
CDR3aa: CASSLTTSGTYEQYF

v_gene: TRBV6-6
abundance: -
j_gene: TRBJ1-1
d_gene: -
CDR3nt: TGTGCCAGCAGTTACTCAGTGGGCGGGGGGACTGAAGCTTTCTTT
CDR3aa: CASSYSVGGGTEAFF

v_gene: TRBV11-1
abundance: -
j_gene: TRBJ2-7
d_gene: -
CDR3nt: TGTGCCAGCAGCTTAGAGGCGGATGTGTCCTACGAGCAGTACTTC
CDR3aa: CASSLEADVSYEQYF

v_gene: TRBV6-6
abundance: -
j_gene: TRBJ2-1
d_gene: -
CDR3nt: TGTGCCAGCAGTTACTCCGGGGGAATAAACAATGAGCAGTTCTTC
CDR3aa: CASSYSGGINNEQFF

v_gene: TRBV7-2
abundance: -
j_gene: TRBJ2-7
d_gene: -
CDR3nt: TGTGCCAGCAGCTTAGCTGCCCTTGGGGACGAGCAGTACTTC
CDR3aa: CASSLAALGDEQYF

v_gene: TRBV10-3
abundance: -
j_gene: TRBJ2-1
d_gene: TRBD2
CDR3nt: TGTGCCACCGGGGGAAAAGCGGGAGTGGGGGCGAATGAGCAGTTCTTC
CDR3aa: CATGGKAGVGANEQFF

v_gene: TRBV25-1
abundance: -
j_gene: TRBJ2-5
d_gene: -
CDR3nt: TGTGCCAGCAGTGAATGGTTGGGAACAGAGACCCAGTACTTC
CDR3aa: CASSEWLGTETQYF

v_gene: TRBV5-1
abundance: -
j_gene: TRBJ2-7
d_gene: -
CDR3nt: TGCGCCAGCAGCTTCACCCCGTCTCGTCGGGGCGAGCAGTACTTC
CDR3aa: CASSFTPSRRGEQYF

v_gene: TRBV20-1
abundance: -
j_gene: TRBJ2-7
d_gene: -
CDR3nt: TGCAGTGCTAGGGCCCCCCCAGACTACGAGCAGTACTTC
CDR3aa: CSARAPPDYEQYF

v_gene: TRBV29-1
abundance: -
j_gene: TRBJ2-7
d_gene: -
CDR3nt: TGCAGCGTAGAGACAGCTGCCTACGAGCAGTACTTC
CDR3aa: CSVETAAYEQYF

v_gene: TRBV20-1
abundance: once
j_gene: TRBJ2-7
d_gene: TRBD2
CDR3nt: TGCAGTGCTAGTTTCGTGACTAGCTCAGCCAGGTACGAGCAGTACTTC
CDR3aa: CSASFVTSSARYEQYF

v_gene: TRBV7-2
abundance: -
j_gene: TRBJ2-3
d_gene: TRBD2
CDR3nt: TGTGCCAGCAGCTCCAAGCGGGAGGGTCTCACAGATACGCAGTATTTT
CDR3aa: CASSSKREGLTDTQYF

v_gene: TRBV4-2
abundance: few
j_gene: TRBJ1-2
d_gene: -
CDR3nt: TGTGCCAGCAGCCAGCCCCGCTCGGACAAATCCTATGGCTACACCTTC
CDR3aa: CASSQPRSDKSYGYTF

v_gene: TRBV7-2
abundance: -
j_gene: TRBJ1-2
d_gene: -
CDR3nt: TGTGCCAGCAGCCTATACGGCCCGGAAGGCTACACCTTC
CDR3aa: CASSLYGPEGYTF

v_gene: TRBV20-1
abundance: -
j_gene: TRBJ2-5
d_gene: TRBD2
CDR3nt: TGCAGTTACCCCGGGACTAGTCTCCATGAGCAGTACTTC
CDR3aa: CSYPGTSLHEQYF